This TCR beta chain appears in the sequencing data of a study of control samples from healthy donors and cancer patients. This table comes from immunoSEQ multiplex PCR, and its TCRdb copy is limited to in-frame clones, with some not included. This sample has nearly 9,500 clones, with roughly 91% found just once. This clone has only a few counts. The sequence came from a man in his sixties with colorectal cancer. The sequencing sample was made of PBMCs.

The CDR3 spells CASSQDGTDRWAYEQYF. The DNA of the CDR3 is TGCGCCAGCAGCCAAGACGGGACAGACAGGTGGGCCTACGAGCAGTACTTC. The rearrangement joins TRBV4-3 to TRBJ2-7; 7 nucleotides match TRBD1. This CDR3 has 17 amino acids. The trim removed 0 bases at V and 2 bases at J, leaving 10 bases unmatched. From germline, CDR1 is LGHNA and CDR2 YSLEER.